This T cell receptor (beta chain) was identified in a study of prognosis after radiotherapy for stage I lung cancer. V shed 3 bases and J shed 4 bases, with 3 bases lying between them. CDR3 length: 11 residues. Germline V gives CDR1 LGHDT, CDR2 YNNKEL (reference sequence). The sample holds many counts of this clonotype. Multiplex PCR in two rounds served to amplify TCR beta CDR3 from genomic DNA. The first PCR round targeted every TRBV and TRBJ gene with specific primers. As the PCR entered its second round, universal primers were used. MiXCR, run by TCRdb on the multiplex PCR reads, gives a single entry per CDR3 protein. The table includes some 56,000 distinct CDR3 sequences, more than 25% detected once.

The clonotype originates from a donor over 45 with non-small cell lung cancer. The specimen comprised PBMCs, sampled before or after stereotactic body radiation therapy (not recorded which). This chain connects TRBV3-1 to TRBJ1-1; D unclear. CDR3 DNA sequence: TGTGCCAGCAGCCAGGGCACTGAAGCTTTCTTT. The encoded protein is CASSQGTEAFF.